This T cell receptor (beta chain) derives from a study of beta chain features in type 1 diabetes. Study overall: Age, gender and cell yields were similar between patients and healthy donors. The samples had roughly 110,000,000 sorted cells examined in all. Findings and limits, study-wide: The study found fewer insertions and more deletions at VDJ junctions in type 1 diabetes patients.

The sequenced template was cDNA made from the entire isolated RNA. The average output of naive, central memory and regulatory T cell samples was around 3.5 million reads. Only in-frame clones appear in the TCRdb table, and some are missing; sequencing was by immunoSEQ multiplex PCR. Here the sample spans around 350,000 clones, about 12% being singletons. Points on this clone: As yet, its antigen is unknown.

This CDR3 spans 12 amino acids. The germline V and J ends were trimmed by 1 base and 3 bases, with 7 bases remaining between them. Germline CDR1 GTSNPN, CDR2 SVGIG (reference sequence). J is TRBJ2-7 and V is TRBV30; D gene uncertain. The TCR was taken from a man aged 18 to 35 in good health. The sequenced sample consisted of naive CD4+ T cells from blood. The CDR3 DNA follows: TGTGCCTGGAGTGAAGCGCGCTACGAGCAGTACTTC. It translates to CAWSEARYEQYF.